The clone carrying this TCR beta chain has only a few counts. What it binds is not known. Multiplex PCR with BIOMED2 TRB-A/B primer pools amplified TRB rearrangements. TCRdb called the multiplex PCR reads again in MiXCR, with one record for every CDR3 protein. The top ten hold approximately 50% of the sample, which has several thousand distinct CDR3 sequences, about 40% seen once. Trimming cost V 4 bases and J 5 bases, with 14 bases left between them. CDR1 and CDR2 from the germline V gene are SQVTM and ANQGSEA. The length of the CDR3 is 13 residues. This sample stems from a study of T and B cells in COVID-19 patients. Study context: COVID-19 patients gave peripheral blood either during active infection or after recovery. Most recovered patients had mild to moderate COVID-19 treated as outpatients.

TRB was amplified from approximately 250-500 ng of blood genomic DNA. Study-level results: Patients with COVID-19 reportedly showed strongly skewed T cell receptor beta variable and joining gene usage. Active COVID-19 showed highly clonal TRB repertoires; recovery showed diversity and richness above healthy donors.

Source material: blood. This chain uses TRBV29-1 with TRBJ2-5, with a possible D match to TRBD2 (6 bases). The clonotype comes from a human donor with active COVID-19. The CDR3 DNA reads as TGCAGCGTTGGGAGGGCTATTGAGGAGACCCAGTACTTC. Its protein product is CSVGRAIEETQYF.